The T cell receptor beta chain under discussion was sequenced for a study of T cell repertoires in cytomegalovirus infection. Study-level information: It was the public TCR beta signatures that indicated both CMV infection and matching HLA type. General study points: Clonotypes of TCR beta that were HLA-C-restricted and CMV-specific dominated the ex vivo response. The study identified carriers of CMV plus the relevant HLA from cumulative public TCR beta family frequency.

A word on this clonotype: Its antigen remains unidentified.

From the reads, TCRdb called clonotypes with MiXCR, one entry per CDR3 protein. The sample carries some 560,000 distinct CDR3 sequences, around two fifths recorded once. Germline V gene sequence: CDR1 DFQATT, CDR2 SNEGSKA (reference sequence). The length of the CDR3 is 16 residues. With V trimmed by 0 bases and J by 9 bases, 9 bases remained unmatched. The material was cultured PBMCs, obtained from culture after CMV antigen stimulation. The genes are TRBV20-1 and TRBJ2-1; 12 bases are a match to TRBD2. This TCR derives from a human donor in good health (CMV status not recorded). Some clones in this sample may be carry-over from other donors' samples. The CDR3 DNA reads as TGCAGTGCTAGAGATCCTAGGACTAGCGGGGAGGGTGAGCAGTTCTTC. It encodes CSARDPRTSGEGEQFF.